This TCR beta chain originates from a study of cytomegalovirus exposure and HLA in healthy donors. Germline CDR1 is LNHDA and CDR2 is SQIVND (reference sequence). J lost 10 bases, V lost 3 bases, and 4 bases had no gene match. The CDR3 has 13 residues. The donors were members of the validation cohort comprising about 130 subjects, separate from the roughly 670-subject first cohort. This table comes from immunoSEQ multiplex PCR, and its TCRdb copy is limited to in-frame clones, with some not included. This table holds 220,000 or so clones, around nine tenths found once. Study-level results: There were 150 to 200 TCR beta chains listed as cytomegalovirus-associated.

Remarks on this clone: Antigen specificity is unknown.

The TCR comes from a woman aged 18-30 years in good health and CMV-seronegative. The gene calls are TRBV19 and TRBJ2-1; 9 bases match TRBD2. Sequencing was done on a sample of PBMCs. The CDR3 is CASSILAGREQFF. The CDR3 DNA reads as TGTGCCAGTAGTATCCTAGCGGGACGGGAGCAGTTCTTC.